This T cell receptor beta chain originates from a study of shared clonotypes between healthy human individuals. The method was immunoSEQ multiplex PCR; TCRdb's version includes in-frame clones alone and lacks a portion of them. The sample includes about 1.1 million clones, approximately 78% seen only once; the top ten take around 0.6%. Points on this clone: Its cognate antigen is unknown.

Those who donated were healthy HIV-negative adults, with no recent acute infections or vaccinations reported. V lost 7 bases and J 7 bases, leaving 7 bases between the germline ends. The CDR3 covers 11 residues. Germline assignment: CDR1 SNHLY and CDR2 FYNNEI. The study's findings and limits: Only blood underwent sampling, and tissue repertoires likely differ.

This clonotype was obtained from a man aged 18-30 years in good health. Some clones in this sample may be carry-over from other donors' samples. The sample taken for sequencing was memory CD4+ T cells from PBMCs. Indicated subset: CD45RA-negative fraction. The V call is TRBV2, the J call TRBJ1-4; no reliable D call. CDR3 loop: CASMRAEKLFF. The CDR3 nucleotides are TGTGCCAGCATGCGTGCTGAAAAACTGTTTTTT.